This passage covers 10 T cell receptor beta chains from one sample sequenced in a study of blood T cell repertoires in COVID-19. Profiling relied on immunoSEQ multiplex PCR, and the TCRdb table lists in-frame clones only, not all of them. The table has about 130,000 clones, roughly 80% seen once; the top ten hold about 6.3%. The sample comprised peripheral blood. The source of these receptors is a man older than 75 with COVID-19, enrolled during active disease.

The rearrangement joins TRBV5-4 to TRBJ2-7; D may be TRBD2 (6 bases). Trimming cost V 2 bases and J 1 base, with 10 bases left between them. This CDR3 contains 14 residues. The germline V gene has CDR1 SGHNT and CDR2 YYREEE (reference sequence). CDR3 bases: TGTGCCAGCAGCTTAGGAGGGCAGTCCTACGAGCAGTACTTC. It is translated as CASSLGGQSYEQYF.

This sequence joins TRBV30 and TRBJ2-2; 8 bases line up with TRBD1. The CDR3 is 15 amino acids. CDR1 is GTSNPN, CDR2 SVGIG, per germline (reference sequence). V gave up 4 bases and J gave up 6 bases; unmatched junction bases: 10. As DNA, the CDR3 is TGTGCCTGGAATACCGGGACAGGAGTCGCCGGGGAGCTGTTTTTT. Translation: CAWNTGTGVAGELFF.

This clone was seen more than once but under ten times. The V gene is TRBV7-2, the J gene TRBJ2-5, with 10 bases fitting TRBD2. Germline loops: CDR1 SGHTA, CDR2 FQGNSA. V lost 1 base, J lost 1 base, and 3 bases stayed unmatched. The CDR3 consists of 16 residues. The CDR3 DNA sequence: TGTGCCAGCAGCTTAGATCTAGCGGGAGTCCAAGAGACCCAGTACTTC. Translating gives CASSLDLAGVQETQYF.

The chain is built from TRBV3-1 (or the pseudogene TRBV3-2) and TRBJ2-1, with TRBD2 matching 13 bases. Germline V gene lookup returns CDR1 LGHDT and CDR2 YNNKEL (reference sequence). The length of the CDR3 is 17 residues. V shed 0 bases, J shed 5 bases, and the junction held 4 bases outside the gene matches. In DNA form, the CDR3 reads TGTGCCAGCAGCCAAGATCGGGGGACTAGCGGGGACAATGAGCAGTTCTTC. As protein: CASSQDRGTSGDNEQFF.

This clone was counted between two and nine times. The chain uses TRBV21-1 and TRBJ1-5; TRBD1 is the table's D call, not checked against the DNA. TRBV21-1 is listed as a pseudogene. The CDR3 spans 18 residues. CDR3 region: CASSKASNTGDSNQPQHF. CDR3 sequence (DNA): TGTGCCAGCAGCAAAGCTTCCAATACAGGGGATAGCAATCAGCCCCAGCATTTT.

The chain carries TRBV27 and TRBJ1-5, with 7 bases that match TRBD1. Germline lookup yields CDR1 MNHEY and CDR2 SMNVEV (reference sequence). This CDR3 has 16 residues. Germline trimming cut 0 bases from V and 2 bases from J; bases unmatched to any gene: 4. Written as DNA, the CDR3 is TGTGCCAGCAGTTTATCGGGCCAGGGGGGCAATCAGCCCCAGCATTTT. Translating it yields CASSLSGQGGNQPQHF.

The V gene is TRBV5-6, the J gene TRBJ2-5; TRBD1 matches 10 bases. V lost 3 bases, J lost 4 bases, and 3 bases stayed unmatched. Germline V gives CDR1 SGHDT, CDR2 YYEEEE. There are 14 residues in the CDR3. CDR3 sequence reads: CASSSGQGLETQYF. The CDR3 DNA reads as TGTGCCAGCAGCTCGGGACAGGGGCTAGAGACCCAGTACTTC.

The rearrangement joins TRBV11-3 to TRBJ2-3, with TRBD2 as a possible D gene (5 bases). This CDR3 region has 15 residues. Trimming shortened V by 5 bases and J by 1 base, and 13 bases separated the two germline ends. Germline CDR1 SGHNT, CDR2 YENEEA. CDR3 nucleotide sequence: TGTGCCAGCAGCGATCCAGCGGAAGGCACAGATACGCAGTATTTT. It translates to CASSDPAEGTDTQYF.

The J gene is TRBJ2-1, the V gene TRBV18; the match to TRBD2 covers 7 bases. V dropped 0 bases and J dropped 1; count of bases not matched to a gene: 3. The CDR3 length is 16 residues. Germline loops: CDR1 KGHSH, CDR2 LQKENI. The CDR3 region has the DNA TGTGCCAGCTCACCACCTACGGGAGGATCCTACAATGAGCAGTTCTTC. Translation: CASSPPTGGSYNEQFF.

This clone turned up a few times. As DNA, the CDR3 is TGTGCCTGGAGTCTCAGGACTAGAGGCACCTACGAGCAGTACTTC. Its translation: CAWSLRTRGTYEQYF. The chain uses TRBV30 and TRBJ2-7, with 7 positions matching TRBD2. Germline V gives CDR1 GTSNPN, CDR2 SVGIG (reference sequence). Trimming removed 2 bases from V and 2 bases from J; junction bases left unmatched: 9. The CDR3 loop spans 15 amino acids.